This T cell receptor beta chain was identified during a study of blood T cell repertoires in COVID-19. At the level of the study: Researchers got acute and convalescent COVID-19 samples from the United States, Italy and Spain. Sources were T cells, B-cell-depleted T cells, or PBMCs; the material itself was cDNA or gDNA.

In the authors' workflow: Nucleated cell counts were estimated from reference gene primer amplification. Measured with immunoSEQ multiplex PCR; TCRdb has only the in-frame clones, and not every one. Clone size and the V and J calls come from that table; the DNA yielded D and trimming. The sample has approximately 350,000 clones, about 90% seen once. Germline loops: CDR1 SGDLS, CDR2 YYNGEE. Trimming at V came to 3 bases and at J to 7 bases, leaving 6 bases not matched to a gene. The CDR3 runs 14 residues. Material: peripheral blood. The chain carries TRBV9 and TRBJ1-4; TRBD1 matches 7 bases. The clonotype was recovered from a man in his forties or fifties with acute or convalescent COVID-19. This chain's CDR3 is CASSAGTVSEKLFF. The CDR3 DNA is TGTGCCAGCAGCGCCGGGACAGTCTCTGAAAAACTGTTTTTT.